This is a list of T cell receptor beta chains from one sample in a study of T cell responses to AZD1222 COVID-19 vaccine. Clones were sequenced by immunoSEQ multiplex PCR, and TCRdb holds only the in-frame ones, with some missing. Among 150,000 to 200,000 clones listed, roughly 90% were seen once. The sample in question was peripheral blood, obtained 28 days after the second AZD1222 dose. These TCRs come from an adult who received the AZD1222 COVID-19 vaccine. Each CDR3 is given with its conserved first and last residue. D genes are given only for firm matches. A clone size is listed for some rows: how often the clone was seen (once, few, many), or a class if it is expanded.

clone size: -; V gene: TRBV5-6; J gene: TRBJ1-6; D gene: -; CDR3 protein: CASSLGAVSPLHF; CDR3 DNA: TGTGCCAGCAGCTTGGGGGCGGTTTCACCCCTCCACTTT
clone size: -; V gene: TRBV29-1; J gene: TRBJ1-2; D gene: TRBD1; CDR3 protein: CSADRGLGYTF; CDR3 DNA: TGCAGCGCAGACAGGGGGCTTGGCTACACCTTC
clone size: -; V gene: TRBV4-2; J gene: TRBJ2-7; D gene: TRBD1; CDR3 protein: CASSQEQGAPLSSYEQYF; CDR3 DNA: TGTGCCAGCAGCCAAGAACAGGGGGCACCCCTTAGCTCCTACGAGCAGTACTTC
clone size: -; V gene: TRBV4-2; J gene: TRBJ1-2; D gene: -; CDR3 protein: CASSPGRGNYGYTF; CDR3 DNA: TGTGCCAGCAGCCCGGGACGGGGTAACTATGGCTACACCTTC
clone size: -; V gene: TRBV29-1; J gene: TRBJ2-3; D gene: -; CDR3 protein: CSVRDSYTDTQYF; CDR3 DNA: TGCAGCGTTAGGGACTCATACACAGATACGCAGTATTTT
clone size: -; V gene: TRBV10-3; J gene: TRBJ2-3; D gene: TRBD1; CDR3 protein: CAICGQGVLDTQYF; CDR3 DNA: TGTGCCATCTGTGGACAGGGGGTATTAGATACGCAGTATTTT
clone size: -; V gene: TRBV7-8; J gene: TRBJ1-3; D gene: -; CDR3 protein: CASSLGEARTNTIYF; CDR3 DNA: TGTGCCAGCAGCTTAGGTGAGGCGAGGACGAACACCATATATTTT
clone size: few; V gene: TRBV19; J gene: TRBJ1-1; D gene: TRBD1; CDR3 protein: CASSWDRGRRNTEAFF; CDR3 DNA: TGTGCCAGTAGTTGGGACAGGGGGCGGCGGAACACTGAAGCTTTCTTT
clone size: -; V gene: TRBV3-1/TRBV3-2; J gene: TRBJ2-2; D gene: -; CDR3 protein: CASSQKGSTGELFF; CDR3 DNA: TGTGCCAGCAGCCAGAAAGGGAGCACCGGGGAGCTGTTTTTT
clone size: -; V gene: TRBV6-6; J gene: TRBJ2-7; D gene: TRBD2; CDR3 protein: CASRLTSGVYEQYF; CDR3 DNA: TGTGCCAGCAGACTCACTAGCGGGGTATACGAGCAGTACTTC
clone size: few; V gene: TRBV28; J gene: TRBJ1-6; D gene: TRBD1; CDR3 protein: CASSSPGGNNSPLHF; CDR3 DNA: TGTGCCAGCAGTTCCCCAGGGGGCAATAATTCACCCCTCCACTTT
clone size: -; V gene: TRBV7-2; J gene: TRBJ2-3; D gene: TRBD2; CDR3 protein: CASSTGTSRTDTQYF; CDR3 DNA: TGTGCCAGCAGTACCGGGACTAGTCGCACAGATACGCAGTATTTT